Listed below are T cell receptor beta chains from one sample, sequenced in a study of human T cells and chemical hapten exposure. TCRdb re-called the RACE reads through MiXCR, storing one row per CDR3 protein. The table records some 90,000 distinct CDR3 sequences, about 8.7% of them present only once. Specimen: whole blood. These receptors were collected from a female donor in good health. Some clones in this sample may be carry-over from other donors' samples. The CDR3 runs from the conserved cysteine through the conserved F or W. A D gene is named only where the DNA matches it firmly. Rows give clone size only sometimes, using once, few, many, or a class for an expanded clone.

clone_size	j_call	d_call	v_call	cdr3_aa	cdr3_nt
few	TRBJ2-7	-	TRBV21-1	CASSLPGTGPYEQYF	TGTGCCAGCAGCTTGCCCGGGACAGGGCCCTACGAGCAGTACTTC
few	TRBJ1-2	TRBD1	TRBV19	CASTPGGAFRGYTF	TGTGCCAGTACCCCAGGGGGCGCCTTCCGTGGCTACACCTTC
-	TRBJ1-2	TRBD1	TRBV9	CASSVGGQGRYGYTF	TGTGCCAGCAGCGTAGGAGGACAGGGCCGGTATGGCTACACCTTC
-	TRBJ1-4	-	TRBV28	CASSSRRGAEKLFF	TGTGCCAGCAGTAGTCGGCGGGGGGCAGAAAAACTGTTTTTT
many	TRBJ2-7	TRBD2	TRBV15	CATSTGTSGSSYEQYF	TGTGCCACCAGCACGGGGACTAGCGGGAGCTCCTACGAGCAGTACTTC
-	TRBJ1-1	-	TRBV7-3	CASSLIRQGNTEAFF	TGTGCCAGCAGCTTAATCCGGCAGGGTAACACTGAAGCTTTCTTT
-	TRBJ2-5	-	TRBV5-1	CASSSEGRYGETQYF	TGCGCCAGCAGCTCGGAGGGGCGCTATGGGGAGACCCAGTACTTC
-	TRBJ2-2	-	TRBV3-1	CASSQDRETLNTGELFF	TGTGCCAGCAGCCAAGATAGAGAGACTTTGAACACCGGGGAGCTGTTTTTT
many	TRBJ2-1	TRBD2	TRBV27	CASSPGTFGTSHHSYNEQFF	TGTGCCAGCAGTCCGGGGACCTTCGGGACTAGCCATCACTCTTACAATGAGCAGTTCTTC
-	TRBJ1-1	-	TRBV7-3	CASSLRGVVNTEAFF	TGTGCCAGCAGCTTAAGGGGGGTAGTGAACACTGAAGCTTTCTTT
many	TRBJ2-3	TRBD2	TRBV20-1	CSARASGRADTQYF	TGCAGTGCTAGGGCTAGCGGGAGGGCAGATACGCAGTATTTT
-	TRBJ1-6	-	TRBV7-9	CASSLASTANSPLHF	TGTGCCAGCAGCTTAGCGTCGACAGCAAATTCACCCCTCCACTTT
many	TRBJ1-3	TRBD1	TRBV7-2	CASSLTDRGSGNTIYF	TGTGCCAGCAGCCTCACGGACAGGGGCTCTGGAAACACCATATATTTT
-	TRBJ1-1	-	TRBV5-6	CASSLGEGMGPKGTTEAFF	TGTGCCAGCAGTCTTGGAGAGGGGATGGGTCCGAAAGGGACCACTGAAGCTTTCTTT
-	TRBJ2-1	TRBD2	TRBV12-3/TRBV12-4	CASSLRTTSLREQFF	TGTGCCAGCAGTCTCCGAACGACTAGCTTGCGTGAGCAGTTCTTC
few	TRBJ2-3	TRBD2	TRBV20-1	CSASPLAGGVTDTQYF	TGCAGTGCTAGCCCTCTAGCGGGGGGGGTCACAGATACGCAGTATTTT
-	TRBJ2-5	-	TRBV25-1	CASSGEDISRAETQYF	TGTGCCAGCAGTGGGGAGGACATCTCTCGAGCAGAGACCCAGTACTTC
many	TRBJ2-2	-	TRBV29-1	CSVGLIGPGGELFF	TGCAGCGTTGGTTTAATTGGTCCCGGCGGGGAGCTGTTTTTT
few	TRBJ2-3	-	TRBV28	CASSPTRGGTDTQYF	TGTGCCAGCAGCCCCACGCGAGGGGGCACAGATACGCAGTATTTT
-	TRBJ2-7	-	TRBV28	CASSLPGWGTYEQYF	TGTGCCAGCAGTCTCCCGGGGTGGGGTACCTACGAGCAGTACTTC
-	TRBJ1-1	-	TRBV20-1	CSASPDNTEAFF	TGCAGTGCTAGTCCCGATAACACTGAAGCTTTCTTT
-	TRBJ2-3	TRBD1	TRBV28	CASSPALKRQGLIDTQYF	TGTGCCAGCAGTCCCGCCCTTAAAAGACAGGGATTGATAGATACGCAGTATTTT
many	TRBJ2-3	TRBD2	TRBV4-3	CASSHWTSGDSTDTQYF	TGCGCCAGCAGCCACTGGACTAGCGGGGATAGCACAGATACGCAGTATTTT
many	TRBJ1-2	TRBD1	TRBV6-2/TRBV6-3	CASNPDRRGYGYTF	TGTGCCAGCAACCCGGACAGGCGCGGCTATGGCTACACCTTC
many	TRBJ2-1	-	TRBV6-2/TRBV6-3	CASSPDPGRPPNEQFF	TGTGCCAGCAGCCCCGACCCGGGACGGCCGCCCAATGAGCAGTTCTTC
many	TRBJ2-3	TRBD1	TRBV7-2	CASSLSQGTGVDTQYF	TGTGCCAGCAGCTTATCCCAAGGGACAGGGGTAGATACGCAGTATTTT
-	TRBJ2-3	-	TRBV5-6	CASSRWLGPRKPDTQYF	TGTGCCAGCAGCCGATGGTTGGGACCCCGCAAGCCAGATACGCAGTATTTT
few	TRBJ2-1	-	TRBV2	CASSERWSPYYNNEQFF	TGTGCCAGCAGTGAACGCTGGAGCCCATACTATAATAATGAGCAGTTCTTC
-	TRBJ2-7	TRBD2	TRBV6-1	CASSEAYNSGSYEQYF	TGTGCCAGCAGTGAAGCGTATAATAGCGGGAGCTACGAGCAGTACTTC